Each of the 25 T cell receptor beta chains below was sequenced from the same sample in a study of cytomegalovirus exposure and HLA in healthy donors (dated by TCRdb to the late 2010s). Libraries came from the immunoSEQ multiplex PCR assay. For the multiplex PCR, a mixture combining 60 forward primers for TCR Vbeta segments and 13 reverse primers for TCR Jbeta segments was used. The table was pulled from immuneACCESS by TCRdb, which kept in-frame rearrangements only. Such tables lose some clones; where checked, under half of the loss comes from unresolved V genes, and the rest has no known cause. The sample records some 180,000 clones, roughly 78% of which are singletons. The ten most abundant clones make up 4.4% of the sample. The specimen sequenced was PBMCs. These receptors all stem from a woman aged 25 to 39 in good health and CMV-seropositive.

The chain couples TRBV5-1 to TRBJ2-2; 8 bases map to TRBD2. The CDR3 consists of 16 residues. With V trimmed by 4 bases and J by 5 bases, 10 bases remained unmatched. CDR1 and CDR2 from the germline V gene are SGHRS and YFSETQ. CDR3 residues: CASSINGPGGTGELFF. CDR3 bases: TGCGCCAGCAGCATTAACGGCCCGGGGGGGACCGGGGAGCTGTTTTTT.

A note on this clone: Different DNA sequences within this sample yield the same CDR3. This chain connects TRBV5-1 to TRBJ1-5; TRBD1 matches 8 bases. Germline-derived CDR1 and CDR2 are SGHRS and YFSETQ. The CDR3 covers 14 residues. The junction had 1 base not matched to a gene; V was cut back by 1 base and J by 4 bases. CDR3 loop: CASSLTGGNQPQHF. The DNA of the CDR3 is TGCGCCAGCAGCTTGACAGGGGGGAATCAGCCCCAGCATTTT.

The sample holds one count of this clone. The chain uses TRBV2 and TRBJ1-5, with TRBD1 matching over 12 bases. This CDR3 comprises 15 residues. V shed 6 bases and J 6 bases; nucleotides not matched to a gene: 6. Germline values: CDR1 SNHLY, CDR2 FYNNEI. The CDR3 DNA sequence: TGTGCCAGCAGCCCAGGGACAGGGGGCTCTCAGCCCCAGCATTTT. The encoded protein is CASSPGTGGSQPQHF.

The genes are TRBV10-3 and TRBJ2-1; no firm D call. There are 16 residues in the CDR3. Trimming removed 2 bases from V and 4 bases from J, with 15 bases in between. Germline values: CDR1 ENHRY, CDR2 SYGVKD. CDR3 DNA sequence: TGTGCCATCAGTGAGCCCGACTTTGACGGATACAATGAGCAGTTCTTC. Translated, it gives CAISEPDFDGYNEQFF.

The rearrangement uses TRBV4-1 and TRBJ1-2; 8 nucleotides agree with TRBD1. Germline V gene data show CDR1 as MGHRA and CDR2 as YSYEKL. J gave up 1 base and V 3 bases, and 10 bases lay outside the gene matches. This CDR3 region has 17 residues. The CDR3: CASSHPPRTGYNYGYTF. Here the CDR3 DNA reads TGCGCCAGCAGCCACCCGCCCCGGACAGGGTATAACTATGGCTACACCTTC.

This clone was seen once. This chain uses TRBV4-1 with TRBJ1-2; D is perhaps TRBD1 (6 bases). The CDR3 has 15 amino acids. Germline V gene sequence: CDR1 MGHRA, CDR2 YSYEKL. The V and J ends lost 0 bases and 4 bases respectively, with 12 bases between them. The CDR3 loop is CASSQDRYRVYGYTF. The CDR3 nucleotides read TGCGCCAGCAGCCAAGATCGGTACAGGGTCTATGGCTACACCTTC.

V usage is TRBV11-2 and J usage is TRBJ2-2, with 9 bases aligning to TRBD2. CDR3 length: 16 amino acids. V shed 2 bases, J shed 5 bases, and the junction held 6 bases outside the gene matches. In germline, CDR1 is SGHAT, CDR2 FQNNGV. The CDR3 here is CASSLTGGGATGELFF. The CDR3 bases are TGTGCCAGCAGCTTAACTGGCGGGGGGGCGACCGGGGAGCTGTTTTTT.

The CDR3 spells CATSGSSGRMVTGELFF. In nucleotides, the CDR3 is TGTGCCACCAGCGGATCTAGCGGGAGGATGGTGACGGGGGAGCTGTTTTTT. This rearrangement joins TRBV15 to TRBJ2-2; TRBD2 matches 11 bases. CDR3 length equals 17 residues. The ends lost 5 bases at V and 8 bases at J; junction bases unmatched: 13. Per the germline V gene, CDR1 is LNHNV and CDR2 is YYDKDF (reference sequence).

This clone was seen only once. CDR3 in amino acids: CASSQPRVNYGYTF. The CDR3 DNA reads TGCGCCAGCAGCCAACCTCGGGTTAACTATGGCTACACCTTC. The chain recombines TRBV4-1 with TRBJ1-2, with D unclear. V gave up 2 bases and J gave up 1 base, with 8 bases separating them. The CDR3 contains 14 residues. Germline CDR1 is MGHRA and CDR2 is YSYEKL.

The chain employs TRBV11-3 and TRBJ1-1, with D possibly matching TRBD1 (5 bases). CDR3 size: 14 residues. V was trimmed by 2 bases and J by 4 bases, leaving 11 bases between them. Germline V gene data show CDR1 as SGHNT and CDR2 as YENEEA. The CDR3 loop reads CASSLRGYGTEAFF. The DNA for the CDR3 is TGTGCCAGCAGCTTAAGGGGATACGGCACTGAAGCTTTCTTT.

This chain links TRBV11-3 with TRBJ2-7; possible D gene TRBD2, 7 bases. Germline V gives CDR1 SGHNT, CDR2 YENEEA. V lost 4 bases and J 0 bases, leaving 19 bases between the germline ends. This CDR3 spans 17 amino acids. The CDR3 reads CASSSRGGDGNSYEQYF. For the CDR3, the DNA is TGTGCCAGCAGCTCAAGGGGGGGGGACGGAAACTCCTACGAGCAGTACTTC.

The chain recombines TRBV10-1 with TRBJ2-7, with 8 bases lining up with TRBD1. This CDR3 has 14 residues. Germline V lookup: CDR1 WNHNN, CDR2 SYGVQD (reference sequence). V lost 0 bases to trimming and J lost 5 bases; unmatched junction nucleotides: 3. The CDR3 is CASSESTRGHEQYF. CDR3 in DNA: TGCGCCAGCAGTGAGTCGACCAGGGGGCACGAGCAGTACTTC.

In its sample, this clone was seen once. The chain employs TRBV27 and TRBJ1-5; TRBD1 aligns across 9 bases. V gave up 4 bases and J gave up 4 bases; unmatched junction bases: 2. Germline V lookup: CDR1 MNHEY, CDR2 SMNVEV (reference sequence). This CDR3 spans 14 amino acids. As DNA, the CDR3 is TGTGCCAGCAGTTCAGGGACAGGGAATCAGCCCCAGCATTTT. Protein product: CASSSGTGNQPQHF.

This clone appeared once. The chain has TRBV19 and TRBJ1-5; 11 bases map to TRBD1. V was pared by 4 bases and J by 7 bases, with 3 bases of the junction left unmatched. The CDR3 is made up of 14 amino acids. Germline assignment: CDR1 LNHDA and CDR2 SQIVND (reference sequence). The CDR3 protein is CASSTGQGAQPQHF. The CDR3 DNA follows: TGTGCCAGTAGTACTGGACAGGGGGCCCAGCCCCAGCATTTT. The full variable domain, its missing parts supplied by reference TRBV19 and TRBJ1-5, is DGGITQSPKYLFRKEGQNVTLSCEQNLNHDAMYWYRQDPGQGLRLIYYSQIVNDFQKGDIAEGYSVSREKKESFPLTVTSAQKNPTAFYLCASSTGQGAQPQHFGDGTRLSIL.

The table lists this clone with a count of one. The chain recombines TRBV19 with TRBJ2-7, with 9 bases lining up with TRBD1. The trim removed 3 bases at V and 3 bases at J, leaving 3 bases unmatched. This CDR3 spans 14 amino acids. Germline V CDR1 and CDR2: LNHDA, SQIVND (reference sequence). The CDR3 here is CASSMGQGGYEQYF. CDR3 coding DNA: TGTGCCAGTAGTATGGGACAGGGAGGCTACGAGCAGTACTTC.

The V call is TRBV7-9, the J call TRBJ1-4, with D unclear. The CDR3 is made up of 13 amino acids. Germline V gene data show CDR1 as SEHNR and CDR2 as FQNEAQ (reference sequence). The germline V and J ends were trimmed by 5 bases and 8 bases, with 12 bases remaining between them. The CDR3 nucleotides are TGTGCCAGCAGCATCCGTTTCTTCGAAAAACTGTTTTTT. It translates to CASSIRFFEKLFF.

The chain recombines TRBV11-3 with TRBJ2-7; maybe TRBD2 (7 bases). Looked up from germline, CDR1 is SGHNT and CDR2 is YENEEA. V was pared by 4 bases and J by 3 bases, with 25 bases between. CDR3 length equals 18 residues. In DNA form, the CDR3 reads TGTGCCAGCAGCTCAAGGTGGGGGGGGCTCTGGGAGGACTACGAGCAGTACTTC. This codes for CASSSRWGGLWEDYEQYF.

This chain links TRBV10-3 with TRBJ1-2; TRBD1 aligns across 10 bases. V lost 1 base to trimming and J lost 3 bases; unmatched junction nucleotides: 2. Germline CDR1 is ENHRY and CDR2 is SYGVKD. The CDR3 consists of 15 residues. CDR3 sequence reads: CAISEFGQGDYGYTF. CDR3 nucleotide sequence: TGTGCCATCAGTGAGTTCGGACAGGGGGACTATGGCTACACCTTC.

This chain uses TRBV5-1 with TRBJ1-5; TRBD1 matches 7 bases. The CDR3 length is 16 residues. With 7 bases clipped from V and 3 bases from J, the junction kept 13 bases outside the gene matches. Looked up from germline, CDR1 is SGHRS and CDR2 is YFSETQ. The CDR3 coding sequence is TGCGCCAGCTCTATTGACGGACAGGCTGACAATCAGCCCCAGCATTTT. It specifies CASSIDGQADNQPQHF.

The chain links TRBV18 to TRBJ2-2; D possibly corresponds to TRBD1 (8 bases). V dropped 6 bases and J dropped 2 bases, with 19 bases sitting between them. Germline V gene data show CDR1 as KGHSH and CDR2 as LQKENI. The CDR3 loop spans 17 amino acids. This CDR3 is CASSHMSGTGNTGELFF. The DNA for the CDR3 is TGTGCCAGCTCCCACATGAGCGGGACAGGAAACACCGGGGAGCTGTTTTTT.

The genes are TRBV5-1 and TRBJ2-3; D not resolved. With 5 bases removed from V and 0 bases from J, the gap between germline ends came to 7 bases. Looked up from germline, CDR1 is SGHRS and CDR2 is YFSETQ. The CDR3 contains 13 residues. Written as DNA, the CDR3 is TGCGCCAGCAGACCCCGGAGCACAGATACGCAGTATTTT. Translated, it gives CASRPRSTDTQYF.

V usage is TRBV5-6 and J usage is TRBJ1-1; 8 bases agree with TRBD1. CDR3 length equals 14 residues. The germline V gene has CDR1 SGHDT and CDR2 YYEEEE. The ends lost 3 bases at V and 3 bases at J; junction bases unmatched: 4. In DNA form, the CDR3 reads TGTGCCAGCAGCTGGCGGACAGGGCACACTGAAGCTTTCTTT. Protein product: CASSWRTGHTEAFF.

The rearrangement joins TRBV10-3 to TRBJ2-7, with 10 bases lining up with TRBD2. Germline CDR1 ENHRY, CDR2 SYGVKD. CDR3 length equals 17 residues. V shed 4 bases, J shed 0 bases, and the junction held 9 bases outside the gene matches. CDR3 region: CAISGTPGLASSYEQYF. DNA of the CDR3: TGTGCCATCAGTGGAACCCCGGGACTAGCGTCCTCCTACGAGCAGTACTTC.

Comment on this clone: Relative to the germline gene, one junction end is altered; a read error may explain this. The rearrangement links TRBV29-1 to TRBJ2-7, with TRBD2 identical over 12 bases. The CDR3 contains 11 residues. The germline CDR1 and CDR2 sequences are SQVTM and ANQGSEA. The CDR3 bases are TGCAGCGCCGAGACTAGCGGGGGACCTGACTTC. It yields the protein CSAETSGGPDF.

This chain links TRBV7-2 with TRBJ1-5; no definite D call. Trimming stripped 5 bases from V and 6 bases from J, with 11 bases between. There are 13 residues in the CDR3. Germline V CDR1 and CDR2: SGHTA, FQGNSA. The CDR3 loop reads CASSPQTGQPQHF. CDR3 in DNA: TGTGCCAGCAGCCCCCAGACGGGTCAGCCCCAGCATTTT.